The 27 T cell receptor beta chains presented below share a single source sample, sequenced in a study of cytomegalovirus exposure and HLA in healthy donors. The PCR ran on 60 Vbeta and 13 Jbeta primers. Here immunoSEQ multiplex PCR was the method, and the copy in TCRdb shows in-frame clones only, minus some. This sample has roughly 190,000 clones; 75% to 90% occur once, and the top ten carry less than 0.85%. The sample taken for sequencing was PBMCs. The receptor source for this set is a woman aged 18 to 35 in good health and CMV-seronegative.

This sequence joins TRBV12-5 and TRBJ2-7; TRBD1 aligns across 7 bases. CDR3 size: 20 residues. J gave up 10 bases and V 1 base, and 28 bases lay outside the gene matches. The V gene's germline CDR1 is LGHNT and CDR2 FRNRAP. The DNA for the CDR3 is TGTGCTAGTGGTTTGGAAGGGGACAGACTACTTCTCAAAGGCGGAAACCTACAGTACTTC. Amino acids: CASGLEGDRLLLKGGNLQYF. Looking up the rest from reference TRBV12-5 and TRBJ2-7 gives the full variable domain: DARVTQTPRHKVTEMGQEVTMRCQPILGHNTVFWYRQTMMQGLELLAYFRNRAPLDDSGMPKDRFSAEMPDATLATLKIQPSEPRDSAVYFCASGLEGDRLLLKGGNLQYFGPGTRLTVT.

In its sample, this clone was seen a few times. The chain is built from TRBV30 and TRBJ2-1; 7 bases map to TRBD2. The CDR3 runs to 12 residues. V was pared by 2 bases and J by 15 bases, with 10 bases of the junction left unmatched. The germline V gene has CDR1 GTSNPN and CDR2 SVGIG (reference sequence). The DNA of the CDR3 is TGTGCCTGGAGTCAGGCGGGAGCCCCCAGGTTCTTC. Encoded protein: CAWSQAGAPRFF.

This chain connects TRBV6-6 to TRBJ2-2; 8 nucleotides agree with TRBD2. Trimming removed 6 bases from V and 7 bases from J; junction bases left unmatched: 4. The V gene's germline CDR1 is MNHNY and CDR2 SVGAGI (reference sequence). The CDR3 is 13 residues long. This CDR3 is CASRTAGGGELFF. The CDR3 DNA reads TGTGCCAGCAGGACCGCGGGAGGCGGGGAGCTGTTTTTT.

As to this clone: Other DNA sequences in this specimen translate into the identical CDR3. The chain combines TRBV19 with TRBJ1-5, with 8 bases lining up with TRBD1. Germline loops: CDR1 LNHDA, CDR2 SQIVND (reference sequence). The V segment lost 4 bases and the J segment 6 bases; nucleotides outside the gene matches: 2. The CDR3 consists of 13 residues. CDR3 nucleotide sequence: TGTGCCAGTAGTACTACAGGGGGTCAGCCCCAGCATTTT. Its protein is CASSTTGGQPQHF.

This clone has a handful of counts. The V call is TRBV5-1, the J call TRBJ2-3; 8 bases are a match to TRBD2. CDR1 is SGHRS, CDR2 YFSETQ, per germline. The CDR3 is 17 amino acids. Losses at the gene ends were 4 bases for V and 1 base for J; bases not matched to a gene: 11. The chain's CDR3 is CASSKQSAGDGTDTQYF. For the CDR3, the DNA is TGCGCCAGCAGCAAGCAATCAGCGGGGGACGGCACAGATACGCAGTATTTT.

A few counts support this clone. This chain connects TRBV6-1 to TRBJ1-2; D remains unclear. Deletions cut 2 bases from V and 7 bases from J, with 14 bases between. Germline V gives CDR1 MNHNS, CDR2 SASEGT. The CDR3 is 14 amino acids. The CDR3 bases are TGTGCCAGCAGTGAATTGATGGGCAGGCCTGGCTACACCTTC. It yields the protein CASSELMGRPGYTF.

The CDR3 sequence is CASSIDDRGYEQYF. The CDR3 DNA reads as TGTGCCAGTAGTATAGACGACAGGGGCTACGAGCAGTACTTC. The chain carries TRBV19 and TRBJ2-7; 8 nucleotides match TRBD1. Germline V gives CDR1 LNHDA, CDR2 SQIVND (reference sequence). This CDR3 is 14 amino acids long. Trimming at V came to 0 bases and at J to 3 bases, leaving 1 base not matched to a gene.

In this sample, this clone turned up once. The chain links TRBV28 to TRBJ2-7; D gene ambiguous. The germline CDR1 and CDR2 sequences are MDHEN and SYDVKM. V dropped 2 bases and J dropped 5 bases, with 16 bases sitting between them. This CDR3 contains 15 residues. CDR3 coding DNA: TGTGCCAGCAGTTTACCCACCAGTTGGAGACACGAGCAGTACTTC. Translating gives CASSLPTSWRHEQYF.

This sequence joins TRBV6-5 and TRBJ2-7; possibly TRBD2 for D (6 bases). Trimming shortened V by 5 bases and J by 5 bases, and 16 bases separated the two germline ends. Germline-derived CDR1 and CDR2 are MNHEY and SVGAGI. CDR3 length: 14 amino acids. The CDR3 bases are TGTGCCAGCAGTCCATCGGGACTCTGGCACGAGCAGTACTTC. It codes for CASSPSGLWHEQYF.

The genes are TRBV27 and TRBJ2-7; 10 bases are a match to TRBD1. CDR1 and CDR2 from the germline V gene are MNHEY and SMNVEV (reference sequence). Trimming took 2 bases from V and 6 from J; bases not matched to a gene: 7. The CDR3 loop spans 15 amino acids. The CDR3 DNA is TGTGCCAGCAGTTTAATGGGGACAGGGGAATCCGAGCAGTACTTC. It encodes CASSLMGTGESEQYF.

This clone was detected a few times. J is TRBJ1-1 and V is TRBV11-2, with D unresolved. The V and J ends lost 4 bases and 5 bases respectively, with 8 bases between them. Germline V lookup: CDR1 SGHAT, CDR2 FQNNGV. The CDR3 loop spans 12 amino acids. The CDR3 protein is CASSWEVTEAFF. The CDR3 DNA reads as TGTGCCAGCAGCTGGGAGGTGACTGAAGCTTTCTTT.

This chain uses TRBV7-9 with TRBJ1-1, with TRBD1 matching over 9 bases. The germline V gene encodes CDR1 SEHNR and CDR2 FQNEAQ (reference sequence). V shed 5 bases and J 11 bases; nucleotides not matched to a gene: 9. This CDR3 is built from 13 residues. Written as DNA, the CDR3 is TGTGCCAGCAGCCCCGGGACAGGGTGCTACGCTTTCTTT. It encodes CASSPGTGCYAFF.

The chain carries TRBV6-6 and TRBJ2-1; TRBD2 aligns across 12 bases. The CDR3 loop spans 13 amino acids. V gave up 10 bases and J gave up 8 bases; unmatched junction bases: 6. Looked up from germline, CDR1 is MNHNY and CDR2 is SVGAGI (reference sequence). For the CDR3, the DNA is TGTGCCACCGGACTAGCGGGAAGTGATGAGCAGTTCTTC. It codes for CATGLAGSDEQFF.

The chain carries TRBV6-5 and TRBJ2-6; D gene uncertain. Germline CDR1 is MNHEY and CDR2 is SVGAGI. Trimming cost V 5 bases and J 0 bases, with 8 bases left between them. The CDR3 is made up of 15 amino acids. For the CDR3, the DNA is TGTGCCAGCAGTAAGTTCTACTCTGGGGCCAACGTCCTGACTTTC. This translates into CASSKFYSGANVLTF.

The chain recombines TRBV12-5 with TRBJ2-1, with 7 positions matching TRBD2. Trimming removed 6 bases from V and 4 bases from J; junction bases left unmatched: 15. CDR1 is LGHNT and CDR2 is FRNRAP in the germline V gene. The CDR3 consists of 17 residues. CDR3 sequence reads: CASGTVPKRDDYNEQFF. The CDR3 DNA reads TGTGCTAGTGGAACCGTCCCCAAGCGGGATGATTACAATGAGCAGTTCTTC.

The CDR3 region is CAGGVGANVLTF. The CDR3 DNA sequence: TGTGCCGGCGGGGTCGGGGCCAACGTCCTGACTTTC. V usage is TRBV5-4 and J usage is TRBJ2-6, with D possibly TRBD2 on 6 matching bases. This CDR3 spans 12 amino acids. Trimming stripped 10 bases from V and 4 bases from J, with 9 bases between. Germline CDR1 reads SGHNT; CDR2 reads YYREEE (reference sequence).

V is TRBV6-5 and J is TRBJ2-7; no reliable D call. Germline loops: CDR1 MNHEY, CDR2 SVGAGI. The CDR3 has 15 amino acids. The V and J ends lost 0 bases and 2 bases respectively, with 11 bases between them. In DNA form, the CDR3 reads TGTGCCAGCAGTTACTCGGTAACAGTTCCCTACGAGCAGTACTTC. Translated, it gives CASSYSVTVPYEQYF.

The chain carries TRBV21-1 and TRBJ2-5; the table's D call of TRBD1 was not tested on the DNA. Judging by the DNA end, TRBJ2-7 fits better; the J call may be wrong. TRBV21-1 is a pseudogene locus. This CDR3 comprises 15 residues. This CDR3 is CASSNWDRPPYEQYF. The CDR3 nucleotides are TGTGCCAGCAGCAATTGGGACAGGCCGCCGTACGAGCAGTACTTC.

The chain recombines TRBV5-1 with TRBJ2-7, with TRBD1 matching 8 bases. This CDR3 region has 14 residues. The ends lost 0 bases at V and 7 bases at J; junction bases unmatched: 6. The germline V gene has CDR1 SGHRS and CDR2 YFSETQ. The CDR3 sequence: CASSLAPGGREQYF. DNA for the CDR3: TGCGCCAGCAGCTTGGCCCCAGGGGGCCGGGAGCAGTACTTC. The full variable domain, completed using reference TRBV5-1 and TRBJ2-7, is KAGVTQTPRYLIKTRGQQVTLSCSPISGHRSVSWYQQTPGQGLQFLFEYFSETQRNKGNFPGRFSGRQFSNSRSEMNVSTLELGDSALYLCASSLAPGGREQYFGPGTRLTVT.

This sequence joins TRBV4-1 and TRBJ1-6, with D hard to call. V dropped 0 bases and J dropped 4 bases, with 10 bases sitting between them. This CDR3 is 16 amino acids long. CDR1 MGHRA and CDR2 YSYEKL come from the germline V gene. In DNA, the CDR3 is TGCGCCAGCAGCCAAGATGACTCGCTGTATAATTCACCCCTCCACTTT. It codes for CASSQDDSLYNSPLHF.

The chain couples TRBV11-2 to TRBJ1-2; D call uncertain. The V gene's germline CDR1 is SGHAT and CDR2 FQNNGV. This CDR3 spans 11 amino acids. V was pared by 3 bases and J by 8 bases, with 7 bases between. In nucleotides, the CDR3 is TGTGCCAGCAGCTTCGGGGTAGGCTACACCTTC. This codes for CASSFGVGYTF.

This chain joins TRBV10-2 and TRBJ1-5, with 9 bases identical to TRBD1. Unmatched junction bases numbered 3, after V lost 5 bases and J lost 1 base. Germline V lookup: CDR1 WSHSY, CDR2 SAAADI. The CDR3 is made up of 15 amino acids. CDR3 coding DNA: TGCGCCAGCAGTCGGACAGGGGCGAGCAATCAGCCCCAGCATTTT. This codes for CASSRTGASNQPQHF.

The gene calls are TRBV25-1 and TRBJ2-7, with D maybe TRBD2 (5 bases). The germline gives CDR1 MGHDK, CDR2 SYGVNS. V lost 3 bases, J lost 3 bases, and 9 bases lay in between. This CDR3 contains 13 residues. CDR3 DNA: TGTGCCAGCAGTGATCTCGGGGTCTACGAGCAGTACTTC. Its protein is CASSDLGVYEQYF.

The V and J genes are TRBV6-5 and TRBJ2-7, with D tentatively TRBD2 (7 bases). Germline CDR1 MNHEY, CDR2 SVGAGI. V was trimmed by 6 bases and J by 4 bases, leaving 16 bases between them. CDR3 length equals 14 residues. CDR3 protein: CASRSPGGRYEQYF. In nucleotides, the CDR3 is TGTGCCAGCAGATCCCCCGGGGGGCGGTACGAGCAGTACTTC.

This sequence joins TRBV7-9 and TRBJ2-2; D is unclear. CDR1 SEHNR and CDR2 FQNEAQ come from the germline V gene (reference sequence). Trimming cost V 2 bases and J 7 bases, with 5 bases left between them. This CDR3 contains 12 residues. The CDR3 DNA sequence: TGTGCCAGCAGCTTATCCGGCGGGGAGCTGTTTTTT. Translating it yields CASSLSGGELFF. The full variable domain, its missing parts supplied by reference TRBV7-9 and TRBJ2-2, is DTGVSQNPRHKITKRGQNVTFRCDPISEHNRLYWYRQTLGQGPEFLTYFQNEAQLEKSRLLSDRFSAERPKGSFSTLEIQRTEQGDSAMYLCASSLSGGELFFGEGSRLTVL.

This chain connects TRBV5-1 to TRBJ1-6, with 11 nucleotides matching TRBD1. The CDR3 runs to 18 residues. V dropped 3 bases and J dropped 0; count of bases not matched to a gene: 5. Germline V gene lookup returns CDR1 SGHRS and CDR2 YFSETQ. As DNA, the CDR3 is TGCGCCAGCAGCTGGGGACAGGGGGGTGGCTCCTATAATTCACCCCTCCACTTT. This gives the protein CASSWGQGGGSYNSPLHF.

This CDR3 is CASSFKGQGDTGELFF. The CDR3 DNA reads as TGTGCCAGCAGCTTTAAGGGACAGGGAGACACCGGGGAGCTGTTTTTT. The chain recombines TRBV11-2 with TRBJ2-2; 9 bases match TRBD1. This CDR3 comprises 16 residues. Germline assignment: CDR1 SGHAT and CDR2 FQNNGV. Germline trimming cut 3 bases from V and 3 bases from J; bases unmatched to any gene: 5.